This T cell receptor beta chain was observed in a study of blood T cell repertoires in COVID-19. Assay used: immunoSEQ multiplex PCR; TCRdb lists only in-frame clones, some missing. Among 100,000 to 150,000 clones listed, 84% were seen once. Trimming at V came to 3 bases and at J to 4 bases, leaving 6 bases not matched to a gene. The CDR3 length is 14 residues. Germline CDR1 reads SGHRS; CDR2 reads YFSETQ. This clone was detected only once. The receptor was isolated from a woman between 25 and 40 years old who had recovered from COVID-19. The sample comprised peripheral blood. J is TRBJ2-7 and V is TRBV5-1; 8 bases line up with TRBD2. CDR3: CASSSTSGKYEQYF. DNA of the CDR3: TGCGCCAGCAGCTCCACTAGCGGTAAATACGAGCAGTACTTC.